This entry lists 5 T cell receptor beta chains sequenced from one sample in a study of Tregs in tolerant kidney transplant recipients. Repertoires were generated with immunoSEQ multiplex PCR, while TCRdb's copy carries only in-frame clones and drops some. The top ten clones hold just under 0.35% of a sample with 90,000 to 130,000 clones, about 90% of them seen once. Sample: CD4+ T cells from blood, taken before the transplant. These receptors originate from a human donor who received a combined kidney and bone marrow transplant.

The chain has TRBV2 and TRBJ1-2, with D tentatively TRBD1 (6 bases). The V end was cut by 4 bases, the J end by 5 bases, with 14 bases between. The CDR3 covers 14 residues. Germline CDR1 reads SNHLY; CDR2 reads FYNNEI. CDR3: CASSAATGPYGYTF. The CDR3 DNA reads as TGTGCCAGCAGTGCAGCGACAGGCCCGTATGGCTACACCTTC.

This chain connects TRBV2 to TRBJ1-2; possible D gene TRBD1, 5 bases. The germline V gene has CDR1 SNHLY and CDR2 FYNNEI. V shed 4 bases and J shed 8 bases, with 11 bases lying between them. The CDR3 extends over 12 amino acids. CDR3 region: CASSARAGGYTF. CDR3 in DNA: TGTGCCAGCAGTGCCAGGGCTGGGGGCTACACCTTC.

The chain has TRBV28 and TRBJ1-5; 7 positions match TRBD1. This CDR3 region has 14 residues. Germline CDR1 MDHEN, CDR2 SYDVKM. J lost 9 bases, V lost 5 bases, and 10 bases had no gene match. The CDR3 loop reads CASSTRQGVVPQHF. The CDR3 DNA reads TGTGCCAGCAGTACCCGACAGGGAGTGGTGCCCCAGCATTTT.

This clone appeared a single time. The genes are TRBV28 and TRBJ2-2; maybe TRBD1 (5 bases). The germline CDR1 and CDR2 sequences are MDHEN and SYDVKM. The V gene lost 10 bases and the J gene lost 0 bases, with 9 bases spanning the gap. This CDR3 spans 13 amino acids. CDR3 amino acids: CATLTANTGELFF. The DNA of the CDR3 is TGTGCCACCCTGACAGCGAACACCGGGGAGCTGTTTTTT.

In its sample, this clone was seen once. This chain joins TRBV6-5 and TRBJ1-3, with a weak D call TRBD1 (5 bases). Deletions cut 6 bases from V and 9 bases from J, with 15 bases between. From germline, CDR1 is MNHEY and CDR2 SVGAGI. The CDR3 consists of 13 residues. The CDR3 is CASRPPGGSTIYF. The CDR3 DNA reads TGTGCCAGCAGACCCCCGGGGGGGAGCACCATATATTTT.